The clone carrying this TCR beta chain was detected a few times. The antigen remains unidentified. The record originates from a study of response to subunit inactivated influenza vaccine. CDR3 length: 18 residues. CDR1 is MDHEN, CDR2 SYDVKM, per germline. Trimming at V came to 6 bases and at J to 3 bases, leaving 13 bases not matched to a gene. One entry per CDR3 protein results from TCRdb running MiXCR on the RT-PCR reads. Of 750,000 to 850,000 distinct CDR3 sequences listed, around a sixth were seen once; the top ten hold 11%. Study-level findings and limits: Seasonal influenza vaccination, on each occasion, was suggested by the authors to recruit few new T cells.

The chain employs TRBV28 and TRBJ2-4; TRBD1 matches 11 bases. This specimen consisted of PBMCs from blood, obtained roughly 5 days after vaccination. This clonotype was obtained from a man aged 45-65 years who received an inactivated influenza vaccine. This CDR3 reads CASRSRPWDRGVKNIQYF. The CDR3 coding sequence is TGTGCCAGCAGATCCCGTCCGTGGGACAGGGGGGTCAAAAACATTCAGTACTTC. Together with reference TRBV28 and TRBJ2-4, the CDR3 gives the full variable domain: DVKVTQSSRYLVKRTGEKVFLECVQDMDHENMFWYRQDPGLGLRLIYFSYDVKMKEKGDIPEGYSVSREKKERFSLILESASTNQTSMYLCASRSRPWDRGVKNIQYFGAGTRLSVL.